This T cell receptor beta chain was sequenced for a study of blood T cell repertoires in COVID-19. The table came from immunoSEQ multiplex PCR; TCRdb's copy has only in-frame clones and leaves some out. The data show a few hundred thousand clones, 85% to 90% seen once. The CDR3 extends over 13 amino acids. Germline CDR1 MDHEN, CDR2 SYDVKM. The trim removed 10 bases at V and 2 bases at J, leaving 3 bases unmatched. This chain connects TRBV28 to TRBJ2-1; 9 nucleotides agree with TRBD1. Sequencing was done on a sample of PBMCs or T cells enriched from blood (not recorded which). The sequence derives from a man between 18 and 35 years old who had recovered from COVID-19. CDR3 DNA: TGTGCCATCACAGGGGGCGCCTACAATGAGCAGTTCTTC. This gives the protein CAITGGAYNEQFF. The full variable domain, in which reference TRBV28 and TRBJ2-1 provide the parts outside the CDR3, is DVKVTQSSRYLVKRTGEKVFLECVQDMDHENMFWYRQDPGLGLRLIYFSYDVKMKEKGDIPEGYSVSREKKERFSLILESASTNQTSMYLCAITGGAYNEQFFGPGTRLTVL.